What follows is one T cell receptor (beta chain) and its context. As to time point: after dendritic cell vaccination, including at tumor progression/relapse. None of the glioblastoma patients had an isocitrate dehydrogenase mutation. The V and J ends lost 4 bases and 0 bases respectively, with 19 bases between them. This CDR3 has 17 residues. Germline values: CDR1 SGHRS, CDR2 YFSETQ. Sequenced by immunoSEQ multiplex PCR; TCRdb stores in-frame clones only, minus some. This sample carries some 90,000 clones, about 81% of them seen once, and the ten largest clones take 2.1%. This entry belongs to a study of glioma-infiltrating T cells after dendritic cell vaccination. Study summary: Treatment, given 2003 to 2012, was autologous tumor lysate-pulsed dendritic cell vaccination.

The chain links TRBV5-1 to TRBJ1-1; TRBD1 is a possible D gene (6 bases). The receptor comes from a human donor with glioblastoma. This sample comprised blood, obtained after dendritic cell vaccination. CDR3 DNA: TGCGCCAGCAGCCGAGGACAGCTGGGGGTCATGAACACTGAAGCTTTCTTT. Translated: CASSRGQLGVMNTEAFF.